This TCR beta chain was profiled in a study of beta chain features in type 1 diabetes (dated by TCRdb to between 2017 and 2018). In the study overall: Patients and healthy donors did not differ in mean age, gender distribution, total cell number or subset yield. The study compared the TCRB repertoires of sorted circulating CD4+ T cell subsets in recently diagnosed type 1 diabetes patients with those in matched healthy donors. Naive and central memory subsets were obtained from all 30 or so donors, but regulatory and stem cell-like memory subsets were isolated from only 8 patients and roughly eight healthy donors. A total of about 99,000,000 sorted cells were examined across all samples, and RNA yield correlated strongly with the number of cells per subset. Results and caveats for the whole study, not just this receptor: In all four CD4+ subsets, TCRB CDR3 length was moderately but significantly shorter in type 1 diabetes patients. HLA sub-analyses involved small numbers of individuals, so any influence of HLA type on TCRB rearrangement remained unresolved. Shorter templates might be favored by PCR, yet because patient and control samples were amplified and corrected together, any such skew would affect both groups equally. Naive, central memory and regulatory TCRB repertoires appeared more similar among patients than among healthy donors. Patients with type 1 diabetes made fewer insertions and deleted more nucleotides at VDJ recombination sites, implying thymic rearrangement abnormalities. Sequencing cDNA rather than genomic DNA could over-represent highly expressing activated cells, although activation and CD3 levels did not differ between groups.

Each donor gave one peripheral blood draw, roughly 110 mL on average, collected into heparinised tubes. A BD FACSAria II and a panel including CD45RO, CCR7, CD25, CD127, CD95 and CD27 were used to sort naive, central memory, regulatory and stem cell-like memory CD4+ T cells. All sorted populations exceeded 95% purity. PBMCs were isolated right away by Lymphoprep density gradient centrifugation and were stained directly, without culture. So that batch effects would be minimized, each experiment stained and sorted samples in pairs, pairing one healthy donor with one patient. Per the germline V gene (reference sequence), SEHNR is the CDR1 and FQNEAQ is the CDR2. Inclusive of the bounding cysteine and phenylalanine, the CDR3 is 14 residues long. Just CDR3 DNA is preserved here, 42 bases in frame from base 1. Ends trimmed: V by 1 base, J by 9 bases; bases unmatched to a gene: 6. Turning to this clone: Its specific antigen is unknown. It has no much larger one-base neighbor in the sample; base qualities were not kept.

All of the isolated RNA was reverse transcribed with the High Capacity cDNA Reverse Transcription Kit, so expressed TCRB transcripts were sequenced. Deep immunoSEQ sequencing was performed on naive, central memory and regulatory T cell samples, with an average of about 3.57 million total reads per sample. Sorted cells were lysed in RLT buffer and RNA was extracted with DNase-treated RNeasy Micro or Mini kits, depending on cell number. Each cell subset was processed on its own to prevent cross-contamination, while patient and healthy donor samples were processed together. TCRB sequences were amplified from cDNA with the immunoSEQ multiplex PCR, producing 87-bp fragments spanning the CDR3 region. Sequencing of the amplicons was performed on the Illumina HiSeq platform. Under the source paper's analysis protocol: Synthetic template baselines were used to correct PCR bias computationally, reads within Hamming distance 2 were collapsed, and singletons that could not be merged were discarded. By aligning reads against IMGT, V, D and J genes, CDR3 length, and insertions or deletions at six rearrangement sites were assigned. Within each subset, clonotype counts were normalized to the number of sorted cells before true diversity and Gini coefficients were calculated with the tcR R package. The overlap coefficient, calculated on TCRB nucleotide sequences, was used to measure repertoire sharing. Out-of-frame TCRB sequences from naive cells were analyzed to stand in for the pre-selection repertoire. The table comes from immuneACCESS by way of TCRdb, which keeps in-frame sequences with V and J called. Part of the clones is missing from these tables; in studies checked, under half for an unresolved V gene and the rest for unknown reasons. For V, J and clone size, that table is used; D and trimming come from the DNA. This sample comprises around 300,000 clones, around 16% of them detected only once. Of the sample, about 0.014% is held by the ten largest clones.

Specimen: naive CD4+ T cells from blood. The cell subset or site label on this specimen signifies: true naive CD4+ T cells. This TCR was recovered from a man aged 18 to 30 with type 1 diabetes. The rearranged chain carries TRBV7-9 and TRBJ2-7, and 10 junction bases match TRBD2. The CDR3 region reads CASSLEREGQWQYF. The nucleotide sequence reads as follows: TGTGCCAGCAGCTTAGAGCGGGAGGGCCAGTGGCAGTACTTC.